The entry that follows covers one TCR beta chain sequence. The V gene's germline CDR1 is SGHAT and CDR2 FQNNGV. CDR3 length equals 13 residues. Trimming removed 3 bases at V and 8 bases at J, with 13 bases between. This sample is part of a study of T cells after yellow fever vaccination. A process of 5'RACE template switching, which added a universal primer site and UMIs, was used to make TCR cDNA. One entry per CDR3 protein results from TCRdb running MiXCR on the 5' RACE reads. The data hold 120,000 or so distinct CDR3 sequences, with roughly 8.2% observed a single time. The V call is TRBV11-2, the J call TRBJ1-1; the D is unclear. The material sequenced was CD8+ T cells sorted from PBMCs, taken on the day of the yellow fever booster vaccination. This sequence originates from a man aged 18 to 29 who received the YFV17D yellow fever vaccine. CDR3: CASSFRSWQEAFF. The CDR3 nucleotides read TGTGCCAGCAGCTTTCGGTCGTGGCAGGAAGCTTTCTTT. The full variable domain, its missing parts supplied by reference TRBV11-2 and TRBJ1-1, is EAGVAQSPRYKIIEKRQSVAFWCNPISGHATLYWYQQILGQGPKLLIQFQNNGVVDDSQLPKDRFSAERLKGVDSTLKIQPAKLEDSAVYLCASSFRSWQEAFFGQGTRLTVV.